The sequence of this T cell receptor (beta chain) was determined in a study of T cell changes during pregnancy in multiple sclerosis (dated by TCRdb to about 2019). Context from the whole study: In women with multiple sclerosis, the researchers looked at how the T cell repertoire shifted as pregnancy progressed.

Library generation was performed with the immunoSEQ multiplex PCR assay. The table comes from immuneACCESS by way of TCRdb, which keeps in-frame sequences with V and J called. Part of the clones is missing from these tables; in studies checked, under half for an unresolved V gene and the rest for unknown reasons. The sample has 12,000 or so clones on record, approximately 86% of them singletons. The ten largest clones capture roughly 14% of the sample. Concerning this clone: The antigen it recognizes is unknown. Base qualities are not provided; no much larger clone lies one nucleotide away.

The sequenced sample was CD8+ T cells from peripheral blood mononuclear cells, obtained in the second trimester of pregnancy. The TCR was taken from a female donor in good health, enrolled as a control in a pregnancy study.

The nucleotides are TGCGCCAGCAAGGTGTGGGAGGGGCGCGATACGCAGTATTTT. Its amino acids are CASKVWEGRDTQYF. The V gene is TRBV10-2 and the J gene is TRBJ2-3; 7 of the junction bases match TRBD2. From a lookup of the germline V gene, CDR1 and CDR2 are WSHSY and SAAADI. The CDR3 sequence holds 14 residues, the cysteine and phenylalanine included. This entry keeps only the CDR3 DNA: 42 bases, framed from base 1. For this chain, trimming is 7 bases at the V end and 6 bases at the J end, and the number of junction bases without a gene match is 10.